Sequencing of this TCR beta chain was carried out in a study of CD8 T cells in Susac syndrome. Trimming took off 5 bases at V and 2 bases at J, with 13 bases between the two ends. The CDR3 loop spans 15 amino acids. Germline CDR1 and CDR2: SGHTA and FQGNSA. Random-hexamer reverse transcription was applied to roughly 0.5 to 1 ug RNA. One entry per CDR3 protein, called by TCRdb with MiXCR from the immunoSEQ multiplex PCR reads. The sample carries about 100,000 distinct CDR3 sequences, about 95% recorded once. The specimen sequenced was CD8+ T cells from PBMCs. This TCR was recovered from a human donor with Susac syndrome. This chain links TRBV7-2 with TRBJ2-1; D is unclear. In nucleotides, the CDR3 is TGTGCCAGCAGCGGAGTGGAGTCTACCTACAATGAGCAGTTCTTC. The encoded protein is CASSGVESTYNEQFF.